This T cell receptor (beta chain) was identified during a study of T cell responses to AZD1222 COVID-19 vaccine. This CDR3 contains 15 residues. In this sample, this clone turned up once. Produced via immunoSEQ multiplex PCR; TCRdb's table is partial and in-frame only. This sample has more than 150,000 clones, with about 93% found just once. This clonotype was obtained from an adult who received the AZD1222 COVID-19 vaccine. This specimen consisted of peripheral blood, obtained 28 days after the second AZD1222 dose. The chain employs TRBV21-1 and TRBJ1-1; TRBD1 is the table's D call, not checked against the DNA. TRBV21-1 constitutes a pseudogene. CDR3 in DNA: TGTGCCAGCAGCAAAAGGGGCAGGGCTAACACTGAAGCTTTCTTT. Translated: CASSKRGRANTEAFF.